One sample yielded the 21 T cell receptor beta chains listed below, sequenced in a study of spatial heterogeneity in lung cancer. Whole-study results and caveats: For expanded intratumoral alpha and beta TCRs, counts tracked tumor mutation counts.

TCRdb reprocessed the 5' RACE reads via MiXCR and lists one record per CDR3 protein. The sample records 3,300 or so distinct CDR3 sequences, under 15% being singletons. These receptors have no identified antigens. Indicated time point: sample taken at primary tumor resection. The sample in question was lung tumor tissue, obtained at surgery. These receptor sequences come from a female donor with early-stage non-small cell lung cancer.

This clonotype is labeled as medium-sized. V is TRBV23-1 and J is TRBJ1-5; TRBD1 matches 9 bases. TRBV23-1 qualifies as an ORF whose function is uncertain. The V gene end was trimmed by 0 bases and the J gene end by 0 bases; junction bases not matched to a gene: 6. The CDR3 length is 18 residues. CDR3 residues: CASSQSGDRDNSNQPQHF. Here the CDR3 DNA reads TGCGCCAGCAGTCAATCGGGGGACAGGGATAATAGCAATCAGCCCCAGCATTTT.

Judged by abundance, this clonotype is medium-sized (0.01 to 0.1%). The V gene is TRBV2, the J gene TRBJ2-2; 8 bases map to TRBD2. Germline trimming cut 4 bases from V and 2 bases from J; bases unmatched to any gene: 3. Germline CDR1 and CDR2: SNHLY and FYNNEI. The CDR3 runs to 15 residues. CDR3 protein: CASSGVAGNTGELFF. CDR3 nucleotide sequence: TGTGCCAGCAGTGGGGTAGCGGGAAACACCGGGGAGCTGTTTTTT.

In its sample, this clonotype ranks as large. This chain joins TRBV7-2 and TRBJ2-4, with D uncertain. Trimming cost V 5 bases and J 0 bases, with 14 bases left between them. Per the germline V gene, CDR1 is SGHTA and CDR2 is FQGNSA. The CDR3 is 16 residues long. In nucleotides, the CDR3 is TGTGCCAGCAGCGACCCTCATCTGGAAGCCAAAAACATTCAGTACTTC. Amino acid sequence: CASSDPHLEAKNIQYF.

By frequency in the sample, this clonotype is medium-sized. The V and J genes are TRBV28 and TRBJ2-6; D is unclear. CDR1 MDHEN and CDR2 SYDVKM come from the germline V gene. The V end was cut by 9 bases, the J end by 3 bases, with 9 bases between. The length of the CDR3 is 13 residues. The DNA of the CDR3 is TGTGCCAGTTCGGATGGTGGGGCCAACGTCCTGACTTTC. Its protein product is CASSDGGANVLTF.

This sequence joins TRBV19 and TRBJ2-2; perhaps TRBD2 as D (5 bases). V lost 8 bases and J 0 bases, leaving 10 bases between the germline ends. CDR3 length: 14 amino acids. Germline V gives CDR1 LNHDA, CDR2 SQIVND (reference sequence). This CDR3 reads CASRKGANTGELFF. Here the CDR3 DNA reads TGTGCCAGTCGAAAGGGAGCGAACACCGGGGAGCTGTTTTTT.

This clonotype has more than one count but fewer than ten. A much larger clone lies one base from this, so it may be a read error. This is likely a read error, given that the CDR3 carries no conserved phenylalanine or tryptophan at its end. This rearrangement joins TRBV11-2 to TRBJ2-3; D is uncertain. The V and J ends lost 5 bases and 4 bases respectively, with 10 bases between them. CDR3 length: 13 residues. The germline CDR1 and CDR2 sequences are SGHAT and FQNNGV. The CDR3 DNA reads TGTGCCAGCAGCCCCCTCTCTGCAGATACGCAGTATCTT. Translated: CASSPLSADTQYL.

This clonotype was counted ten times or more. This chain uses TRBV20-1 with TRBJ2-3; possible D gene TRBD2, 6 bases. The CDR3 is 14 amino acids. Looked up from germline, CDR1 is DFQATT and CDR2 is SNEGSKA (reference sequence). V was pared by 5 bases and J by 3 bases, with 15 bases between. The CDR3 sequence is CSAAGQGGTDTQYF. The CDR3 coding sequence is TGCAGTGCTGCGGGGCAGGGTGGTACAGATACGCAGTATTTT.

This clonotype was seen a few times. The CDR3 loop is CASSLSRPEGTQYF. DNA for the CDR3: TGTGCCAGCAGCTTGAGCCGTCCCGAGGGGACCCAGTACTTC. The gene calls are TRBV7-2 and TRBJ2-5, with a weak D call TRBD2 (5 bases). The germline gives CDR1 SGHTA, CDR2 FQGNSA. This CDR3 region has 14 residues. The germline V and J ends were trimmed by 3 bases and 7 bases, with 15 bases remaining between them.

This clonotype has ten or more counts. The rearrangement links TRBV15 to TRBJ2-1; D gene uncertain. Trimming left V 0 bases short and J 5 bases short, with 5 bases between. The CDR3 has 13 amino acids. CDR1 and CDR2 (germline): LNHNV, YYDKDF (reference sequence). DNA of the CDR3: TGTGCCACCAGCAGAGAACACGACAATGAGCAGTTCTTC. This codes for CATSREHDNEQFF.

The V gene is TRBV15, the J gene TRBJ1-6; D is possibly TRBD1 (6 bases). The length of the CDR3 is 17 residues. V lost 0 bases and J lost 4, with 13 bases in between. CDR1 is LNHNV and CDR2 is YYDKDF in the germline V gene (reference sequence). The CDR3 loop is CATSRDAGGTYNSPLHF. As DNA, the CDR3 is TGTGCCACCAGCAGAGATGCGGGGGGCACTTATAATTCACCCCTCCACTTT.

This clonotype appeared many times. This rearrangement joins TRBV7-2 to TRBJ2-7; 8 bases are a match to TRBD2. Germline V gene sequence: CDR1 SGHTA, CDR2 FQGNSA. V shed 5 bases, J shed 4 bases, and the junction held 7 bases outside the gene matches. CDR3 size: 14 residues. The DNA of the CDR3 is TGTGCCAGCAGCACCCGGGAGCGGGAGTACGAGCAGTACTTC. This codes for CASSTREREYEQYF. The full variable domain, rest sourced from reference TRBV7-2 and TRBJ2-7, is GAGVSQSPSNKVTEKGKDVELRCDPISGHTALYWYRQSLGQGLEFLIYFQGNSAPDKSGLPSDRFSAERTGGSVSTLTIQRTQQEDSAVYLCASSTREREYEQYFGPGTRLTVT.

In this sample, this clonotype turned up a few times. The chain uses TRBV7-2 and TRBJ1-5; D remains unclear. Deletions cut 1 base from V and 4 bases from J, with 14 bases between. From germline, CDR1 is SGHTA and CDR2 FQGNSA. The CDR3 extends over 16 amino acids. CDR3 sequence reads: CASSLGLGFGNQPQHF. The CDR3 nucleotides are TGTGCCAGCAGCTTAGGACTGGGATTTGGAAATCAGCCCCAGCATTTT.

This clonotype occurred many times. The chain recombines TRBV5-5 with TRBJ1-4; weak D call: TRBD1 (5 bases). The CDR3 covers 14 residues. Germline CDR1 SGHKS, CDR2 YYEKEE (reference sequence). The ends were cut back, 4 bases at V and 6 bases at J, with 13 bases in the middle. The CDR3 nucleotides are TGTGCCAGCAGCCGACGGGACTATGATGAAAAACTGTTTTTT. Translation gives CASSRRDYDEKLFF.

This clonotype was found many times. The V and J genes are TRBV5-5 and TRBJ1-1; D is possibly TRBD1 (5 bases). Trimming took off 2 bases at V and 8 bases at J, with 10 bases between the two ends. The CDR3 contains 12 residues. Germline V gene lookup returns CDR1 SGHKS and CDR2 YYEKEE (reference sequence). The CDR3 loop is CASSFYNREAFF. The CDR3 DNA reads as TGTGCCAGCAGCTTTTACAACAGGGAAGCTTTCTTT.

The chain recombines TRBV6-6 with TRBJ2-1, with TRBD2 as a possible D gene (6 bases). The V end was cut by 2 bases, the J end by 9 bases, with 11 bases between. The CDR3 runs to 13 residues. The germline V gene encodes CDR1 MNHNY and CDR2 SVGAGI (reference sequence). CDR3 DNA sequence: TGTGCCAGCAGTTACCGTGGGGGAGGTGAGCAGTTCTTC. Translated, it gives CASSYRGGGEQFF.

In its sample, this clonotype ranks as medium-sized. The rearrangement links TRBV6-2 or TRBV6-3 to TRBJ2-1; tentatively, D is TRBD2 (5 bases). CDR3 length: 20 residues. Germline CDR1 reads MNHEY; CDR2 reads SVGEGT. The V end lost 2 bases, the J end lost 0 bases, and 23 bases lay between the germline ends. This CDR3 is CASSYGIRRRVRSSYNEQFF. The CDR3 nucleotides read TGTGCCAGCAGTTACGGCATTAGGCGGCGGGTAAGGAGCTCCTACAATGAGCAGTTCTTC.

About this clonotype itself: Germline and junction disagree at one end, which may indicate a read error. The chain combines TRBV7-8 with TRBJ2-5, with D perhaps TRBD2 (5 bases). The CDR3 totals 15 residues. Germline lookup yields CDR1 SGHVS and CDR2 FQNEAQ. The CDR3 nucleotides read TGTGCCAGCAGCTTTGGGTCCGGGGTTAGAGAGGCCCAGTACTTC. Translating gives CASSFGSGVREAQYF.

This clonotype qualifies as medium-sized (0.01 to 0.1%). This chain joins TRBV28 and TRBJ1-5, with TRBD1 identical over 8 bases. Germline values: CDR1 MDHEN, CDR2 SYDVKM. The V gene end was trimmed by 6 bases and the J gene end by 0 bases; junction bases not matched to a gene: 4. The CDR3 extends over 15 amino acids. The CDR3 DNA reads TGTGCCAGCAGGGCAGGGGGCGGTAGCAATCAGCCCCAGCATTTT. Its protein product is CASRAGGGSNQPQHF.

This clonotype was picked up a small number of times. This chain links TRBV3-1 with TRBJ2-1; 8 bases are shared with TRBD2. V shed 3 bases and J 2 bases; nucleotides not matched to a gene: 12. CDR1 and CDR2 (germline): LGHDT, YNNKEL (reference sequence). The CDR3 consists of 18 residues. The CDR3 here is CASSQGREEIITYNEQFF. CDR3 nucleotides: TGTGCCAGCAGCCAGGGGCGGGAGGAGATTATCACCTACAATGAGCAGTTCTTC.

A few counts support this clonotype. The rearrangement uses TRBV6-2 or TRBV6-3 and TRBJ2-7; maybe TRBD2 (5 bases). Trimming stripped 7 bases from V and 6 bases from J, with 19 bases between. The CDR3 has 14 amino acids. Germline V gives CDR1 MNHEY, CDR2 SVGEGT. The CDR3 reads CASMALGEGGEQYF. In nucleotides, the CDR3 is TGTGCCAGCATGGCCCTCGGGGAAGGAGGCGAGCAGTACTTC.

By sample fraction, this clonotype is medium-sized (0.01 to 0.1%). V usage is TRBV5-5 and J usage is TRBJ2-1; 9 nucleotides align to TRBD1. From germline, CDR1 is SGHKS and CDR2 YYEKEE (reference sequence). The length of the CDR3 is 14 residues. V was clipped by 8 bases and J by 5 bases; unmatched bases: 8. CDR3 residues: CASIWGQGNNEQFF. In DNA form, the CDR3 reads TGTGCCAGTATATGGGGACAGGGCAACAATGAGCAGTTCTTC.